Each of the 23 T cell receptor beta chains below was sequenced from the same sample in a study of vaccination effects on CD4 cells after COVID-19. Data came from immunoSEQ multiplex PCR; TCRdb stores just in-frame clones and leaves some out. The sample lists about 27,000 clones; approximately 72% were seen once. Their cognate antigens are unknown. ViraFEST used viral peptide pools to expand antigen-specific CD4+ T cells before sequencing. Following 10 days of culture, CD4+ T cells were isolated. No vaccinee had earlier SARS-CoV-2 infection, and nucleocapsid antibodies were negative. This sample comprised CD4+ T cells from PBMCs cultured with SARS-CoV-2 spike peptides, obtained before COVID-19 vaccination. The source of these receptors is a human donor who received a COVID-19 vaccine.

V and J are TRBV4-1 and TRBJ2-1; TRBD1 aligns across 8 bases. Germline V gene data show CDR1 as MGHRA and CDR2 as YSYEKL. The CDR3 has 15 amino acids. J gave up 1 base and V 2 bases, and 1 base lay outside the gene matches. The CDR3 DNA reads TGCGCCAGCAGCCAAACAGGGGGGTCCTACAATGAGCAGTTCTTC. It is translated as CASSQTGGSYNEQFF.

The chain recombines TRBV18 with TRBJ2-3; TRBD1 matches at 8 bases. The V gene end was trimmed by 4 bases and the J gene end by 4 bases; junction bases not matched to a gene: 4. Germline CDR1 and CDR2: KGHSH and LQKENI. The CDR3 extends over 14 amino acids. In DNA form, the CDR3 reads TGTGCCAGCTCACTAGAACAGGGGGCAGATACGCAGTATTTT. It codes for CASSLEQGADTQYF.

This clone was seen just once. CDR3 coding DNA: TGTGCCACCAGCAGAAACGCAGGCTACGAGCAGTACTTC. Protein product: CATSRNAGYEQYF. This chain uses TRBV15 with TRBJ2-7; D gene unclear. This CDR3 is 13 amino acids long. Germline CDR1 reads LNHNV; CDR2 reads YYDKDF (reference sequence). V was cut by 2 bases and J by 3 bases, with 8 bases left in between.

The V call is TRBV5-1, the J call TRBJ1-2; 7 bases line up with TRBD1. This CDR3 is 16 amino acids long. Germline V gene lookup returns CDR1 SGHRS and CDR2 YFSETQ. V dropped 1 base and J dropped 2; count of bases not matched to a gene: 8. The CDR3 DNA sequence: TGCGCCAGCAGCTTGAAGCTACAGGGGTTCAACTATGGCTACACCTTC. Its translation is CASSLKLQGFNYGYTF.

This chain connects TRBV4-1 to TRBJ2-1, with 9 bases fitting TRBD2. The CDR3 is 17 amino acids. V gave up 0 bases and J gave up 10 bases; unmatched junction bases: 13. Germline V gene sequence: CDR1 MGHRA, CDR2 YSYEKL. CDR3 in amino acids: CASSQDTAGGPSREQFF. CDR3 sequence (DNA): TGCGCCAGCAGCCAAGATACCGCGGGGGGGCCCTCCCGGGAGCAGTTCTTC.

The table lists this clone with a few counts. This chain uses TRBV12-5 with TRBJ2-1, with 10 bases aligning to TRBD2. The CDR3 loop spans 16 amino acids. In germline, CDR1 is LGHNT, CDR2 FRNRAP. Trimming took 1 base from V and 5 from J; bases not matched to a gene: 5. The CDR3 sequence is CASGLGGLAPNNEQFF. The CDR3 DNA follows: TGTGCTAGTGGTTTGGGGGGACTAGCGCCTAACAATGAGCAGTTCTTC.

This clone occurred a few times. The V call is TRBV19, the J call TRBJ2-2, with D maybe TRBD1 (5 bases). V shed 5 bases and J shed 7 bases, with 8 bases lying between them. The V gene's germline CDR1 is LNHDA and CDR2 SQIVND (reference sequence). The CDR3 is 12 residues long. The CDR3 is CASSQDNGELFF. The CDR3 DNA is TGTGCCAGTAGTCAGGACAACGGGGAGCTGTTTTTT.

The count of this clone is one. The rearrangement links TRBV5-1 to TRBJ1-6, with D uncertain. The CDR3 is 19 residues long. Germline V lookup: CDR1 SGHRS, CDR2 YFSETQ. Between the trimmed V and J ends, which lost 4 bases and 1 base, there was a span of 21 bases. The CDR3 nucleotides are TGCGCCAGCAGCCCCAGTGGCCCTGACCAAAGGTCCTATAATTCACCCCTCCACTTT. Protein: CASSPSGPDQRSYNSPLHF. Together with reference TRBV5-1 and TRBJ1-6, the CDR3 gives the full variable domain: KAGVTQTPRYLIKTRGQQVTLSCSPISGHRSVSWYQQTPGQGLQFLFEYFSETQRNKGNFPGRFSGRQFSNSRSEMNVSTLELGDSALYLCASSPSGPDQRSYNSPLHFGNGTRLTVT.

The chain combines TRBV11-1 with TRBJ1-1; tentatively, D is TRBD1 (5 bases). V gave up 3 bases and J gave up 2 bases, with 7 bases separating them. Per the germline V gene, CDR1 is SGHAT and CDR2 is FQDESV (reference sequence). The CDR3 extends over 13 amino acids. CDR3 protein: CASSFGHNTEAFF. For the CDR3, the DNA is TGTGCCAGCAGCTTTGGACATAACACTGAAGCTTTCTTT.

The rearrangement uses TRBV5-6 and TRBJ2-5; D is unclear. The germline V and J ends were trimmed by 2 bases and 2 bases, with 1 base remaining between them. The CDR3 is made up of 11 amino acids. From germline, CDR1 is SGHDT and CDR2 YYEEEE. As DNA, the CDR3 is TGTGCCAGCAGCTTTCAAGAGACCCAGTACTTC. Encoded protein: CASSFQETQYF.

The V gene is TRBV6-5, the J gene TRBJ1-3; D is uncertain. The CDR3 loop spans 15 amino acids. Germline CDR1 is MNHEY and CDR2 is SVGAGI. Trimming removed 2 bases at V and 0 bases at J, with 8 bases between. This CDR3 reads CASSYEWSSGNTIYF. CDR3 bases: TGTGCCAGCAGTTACGAATGGAGCTCTGGAAACACCATATATTTT.

V usage is TRBV2 and J usage is TRBJ2-3; TRBD2 matches at 9 bases. CDR1 and CDR2 from the germline V gene are SNHLY and FYNNEI. Losses at the gene ends were 5 bases for V and 0 bases for J; bases not matched to a gene: 12. The CDR3 extends over 18 amino acids. CDR3 protein: CASSSGVAGVPSTDTQYF. The DNA for the CDR3 is TGTGCCAGCAGTTCCGGGGTAGCGGGGGTTCCTAGCACAGATACGCAGTATTTT.

The V gene is TRBV5-1, the J gene TRBJ2-5; 9 bases fit TRBD2. Trimming removed 3 bases from V and 5 bases from J; junction bases left unmatched: 8. The CDR3 covers 15 residues. Per germline, CDR1 SGHRS and CDR2 YFSETQ. In DNA form, the CDR3 reads TGCGCCAGCAGCTACAATAGCGGGAGTGGGGAGACCCAGTACTTC. This encodes CASSYNSGSGETQYF.

This sequence joins TRBV5-1 and TRBJ2-3, with 8 bases aligning to TRBD2. This CDR3 is built from 14 residues. Germline V lookup: CDR1 SGHRS, CDR2 YFSETQ. Trimming took 3 bases from V and 5 from J; bases not matched to a gene: 5. The CDR3 DNA sequence: TGCGCCAGCAGCTCTGGACTAGCAGTAGATACGCAGTATTTT. Protein product: CASSSGLAVDTQYF.

The chain carries TRBV4-2 and TRBJ1-2; 9 bases line up with TRBD1. V lost 0 bases, J lost 5 bases, and 10 bases stayed unmatched. The CDR3 is 17 amino acids. The V gene's germline CDR1 is LGHNA and CDR2 YNFKEQ. CDR3 DNA: TGTGCCAGCAGCCAAGACCCTTTGGGACAGGGCTTATATGGCTACACCTTC. Translated: CASSQDPLGQGLYGYTF.

This clone rates as medium-sized (0.01 to 0.1%). The chain is built from TRBV9 and TRBJ2-3, with 7 bases fitting TRBD1. The CDR3 covers 12 residues. Germline-derived CDR1 and CDR2 are SGDLS and YYNGEE. The V segment lost 7 bases and the J segment 7 bases; nucleotides outside the gene matches: 6. The CDR3 nucleotides are TGTGCCAGCGGGACAGACGATTATACGCAGTATTTT. It is translated as CASGTDDYTQYF.

This clone was observed a handful of times. CDR3 loop: CASSGLGQANTEAFF. The CDR3 DNA follows: TGCGCCAGCAGTGGGCTCGGACAGGCGAACACTGAAGCTTTCTTT. The chain is built from TRBV10-1 and TRBJ1-1; 7 bases fit TRBD1. J gave up 1 base and V 4 bases, and 6 bases lay outside the gene matches. CDR1 is WNHNN and CDR2 is SYGVQD in the germline V gene (reference sequence). This CDR3 region has 15 residues.

V is TRBV7-2 and J is TRBJ1-2; D not certain. Per germline, CDR1 SGHTA and CDR2 FQGNSA. The V end was cut by 4 bases, the J end by 0 bases, with 3 bases between. The CDR3 runs 12 residues. The CDR3 coding sequence is TGTGCCAGCAGCTCTTCTAACTATGGCTACACCTTC. Protein product: CASSSSNYGYTF.

The chain joins TRBV6-5 to TRBJ2-5; D may be TRBD1 (5 bases). The ends were cut back, 4 bases at V and 1 base at J, with 10 bases in the middle. The CDR3 has 14 residues. Germline CDR1 MNHEY, CDR2 SVGAGI. CDR3 sequence reads: CASSSWTSQETQYF. Written as DNA, the CDR3 is TGTGCCAGCAGTTCATGGACAAGCCAAGAGACCCAGTACTTC.

This chain connects TRBV27 to TRBJ2-7; 7 nucleotides line up with TRBD1. Germline V gives CDR1 MNHEY, CDR2 SMNVEV (reference sequence). CDR3 length: 14 amino acids. The V gene end was trimmed by 3 bases and the J gene end by 3 bases; junction bases not matched to a gene: 5. For the CDR3, the DNA is TGTGCCAGCAGTTTCAACGACAGGGTCTACGAGCAGTACTTC. Protein sequence: CASSFNDRVYEQYF.

V and J are TRBV27 and TRBJ1-6; the D gene is possibly TRBD1 (6 bases). In germline, CDR1 is MNHEY, CDR2 SMNVEV (reference sequence). The CDR3 consists of 13 residues. Trimming stripped 10 bases from V and 7 bases from J, with 14 bases between. CDR3 in amino acids: CATRAQGNSPLHF. CDR3 bases: TGTGCCACCCGGGCACAGGGAAATTCACCCCTCCACTTT.

The rearrangement links TRBV19 to TRBJ1-4; D is uncertain. The germline V gene encodes CDR1 LNHDA and CDR2 SQIVND (reference sequence). The V gene lost 6 bases and the J gene lost 8 bases, with 13 bases spanning the gap. This CDR3 is 13 amino acids long. In DNA form, the CDR3 reads TGTGCCAGTAGGGCCCTACAAGGGGAAAAACTGTTTTTT. Its translation: CASRALQGEKLFF.

This clone was picked up a small number of times. The V gene is TRBV2, the J gene TRBJ2-2; D remains unclear. CDR1 is SNHLY and CDR2 is FYNNEI in the germline V gene. This CDR3 is built from 12 residues. The V end was cut by 7 bases, the J end by 0 bases, with 3 bases between. In nucleotides, the CDR3 is TGTGCCAGCACCGCGAACACCGGGGAGCTGTTTTTT. It codes for CASTANTGELFF.